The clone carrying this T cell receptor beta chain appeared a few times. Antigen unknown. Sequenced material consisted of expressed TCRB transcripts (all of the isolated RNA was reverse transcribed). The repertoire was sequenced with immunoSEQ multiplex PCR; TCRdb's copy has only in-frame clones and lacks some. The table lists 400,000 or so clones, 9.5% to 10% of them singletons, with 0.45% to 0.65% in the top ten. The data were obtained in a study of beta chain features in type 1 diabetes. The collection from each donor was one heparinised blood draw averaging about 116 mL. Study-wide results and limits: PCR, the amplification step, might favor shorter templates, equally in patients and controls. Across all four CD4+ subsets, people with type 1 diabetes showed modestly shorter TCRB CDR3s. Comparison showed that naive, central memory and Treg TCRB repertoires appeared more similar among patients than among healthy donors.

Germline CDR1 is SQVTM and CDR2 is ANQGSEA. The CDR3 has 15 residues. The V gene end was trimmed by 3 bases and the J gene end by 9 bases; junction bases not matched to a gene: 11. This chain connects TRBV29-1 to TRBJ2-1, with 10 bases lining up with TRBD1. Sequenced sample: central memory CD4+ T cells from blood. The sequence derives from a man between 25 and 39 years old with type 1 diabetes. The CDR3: CSVDRWGTGEGEQFF. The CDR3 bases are TGCAGCGTTGACAGGTGGGGGACAGGGGAAGGTGAGCAGTTCTTC.